One sample yielded the 9 T cell receptor beta chains listed below, sequenced in a study of OX40 agonist ivuxolimab in advanced cancers. Assay: immunoSEQ multiplex PCR; the TCRdb copy retains only in-frame clones and omits some. Of 35,000 to 45,000 clones listed, about 89% were seen once; the top ten hold roughly 16%. Sequencing was performed on CD4+ or CD8+ T cells sorted from blood, taken in a trial of the OX40 agonist ivuxolimab. All receptors derive from an adult with an advanced solid tumor such as melanoma, head and neck, liver or kidney cancer.

The rearrangement joins TRBV5-6 to TRBJ2-1; 12 bases align to TRBD2. The CDR3 totals 17 residues. V dropped 0 bases and J dropped 6; count of bases not matched to a gene: 7. The germline V gene has CDR1 SGHDT and CDR2 YYEEEE. The CDR3 sequence: CASSLGLAGGISNEQFF. CDR3 coding DNA: TGTGCCAGCAGCTTGGGGCTAGCGGGAGGGATATCCAATGAGCAGTTCTTC.

The genes are TRBV6-4 and TRBJ2-3, with no clear D. The V and J ends lost 0 bases and 5 bases respectively, with 9 bases between them. The CDR3 runs 14 residues. CDR1 and CDR2 (germline): MRHNA, SNTAGT. The CDR3 region is CASSDSGQVDTQYF. CDR3 sequence (DNA): TGTGCCAGCAGTGACTCCGGGCAAGTAGATACGCAGTATTTT.

V and J are TRBV4-1 and TRBJ2-1; 8 bases map to TRBD2. V was clipped by 0 bases and J by 4 bases; unmatched bases: 8. CDR3 length equals 17 residues. Germline lookup yields CDR1 MGHRA and CDR2 YSYEKL. CDR3: CASSQDERTSYYNEQFF. In DNA form, the CDR3 reads TGCGCCAGCAGCCAAGATGAGCGGACTAGCTATTACAATGAGCAGTTCTTC.

This chain uses TRBV4-2 with TRBJ1-1; D possibly corresponds to TRBD1 (5 bases). Germline lookup yields CDR1 LGHNA and CDR2 YNFKEQ. The CDR3 is made up of 16 amino acids. The V end was cut by 1 base, the J end by 1 base, with 13 bases between. CDR3 in DNA: TGTGCCAGCAGCCAAGGGGCCGGGACGGCGAACACTGAAGCTTTCTTT. Its protein is CASSQGAGTANTEAFF.

CDR3 protein: CATRSPPDEQYF. The CDR3 DNA reads as TGTGCCACCAGATCCCCCCCTGACGAGCAGTACTTC. The chain has TRBV15 and TRBJ2-7; the D is unclear. Germline loops: CDR1 LNHNV, CDR2 YYDKDF (reference sequence). This CDR3 comprises 12 residues. The V end lost 6 bases, the J end lost 5 bases, and 11 bases lay between the germline ends.

The chain recombines TRBV29-1 with TRBJ2-6, with D possibly TRBD2 on 6 matching bases. V was pared by 4 bases and J by 7 bases, with 11 bases between. Germline assignment: CDR1 SQVTM and CDR2 ANQGSEA. The CDR3 is 13 residues long. The CDR3 nucleotides are TGCAGCGTTGTATCGGGGGACGCCAACGTCCTGACTTTC. Translating gives CSVVSGDANVLTF.

The rearrangement links TRBV27 to TRBJ2-2; 13 bases are shared with TRBD2. The CDR3 sequence is 16 residues long. V lost 5 bases, J lost 6 bases, and 6 bases stayed unmatched. CDR1 is MNHEY and CDR2 is SMNVEV in the germline V gene (reference sequence). This CDR3 is CASSIRLAGGPGELFF. The CDR3 DNA sequence: TGTGCCAGCAGTATCCGACTAGCGGGGGGCCCCGGGGAGCTGTTTTTT.

This rearrangement joins TRBV5-6 to TRBJ1-2; D is undetermined. Germline loops: CDR1 SGHDT, CDR2 YYEEEE. This CDR3 region has 13 residues. V was cut by 2 bases and J by 4 bases, with 9 bases left in between. The CDR3 sequence is CASSFGETYGYTF. The CDR3 DNA reads as TGTGCCAGCAGCTTTGGGGAGACCTATGGCTACACCTTC.

The CDR3 DNA sequence: TGTGCCAGTAGTATTCCGGCCCAGGGGGCTGGTACGCAGTATTTT. Its protein product is CASSIPAQGAGTQYF. The chain combines TRBV19 with TRBJ2-3; TRBD1 matches at 8 bases. This CDR3 spans 15 amino acids. From germline, CDR1 is LNHDA and CDR2 SQIVND (reference sequence). With 3 bases clipped from V and 8 bases from J, the junction kept 10 bases outside the gene matches.